This TCR beta chain was sequenced in a study of blood T cell repertoires in COVID-19. The V gene end was trimmed by 8 bases and the J gene end by 4 bases; junction bases not matched to a gene: 11. The CDR3 covers 15 residues. Germline V gives CDR1 WSHSY, CDR2 SAAADI. Per the authors' pipeline: Reference gene primers were amplified, and this amplification served to estimate nucleated cell counts. Here immunoSEQ multiplex PCR was the method, and the copy in TCRdb shows in-frame clones only, minus some. V and J calls and clone size are as listed in that table; D and trimming were resolved from the DNA. The sample has 130,000 or so clones, 81% seen once.

The V gene is TRBV10-2, the J gene TRBJ2-1, with 7 nucleotides matching TRBD2. The TCR comes from a woman between 55 and 75 years old with active or convalescent COVID-19. The material sequenced was peripheral blood. Written as DNA, the CDR3 is TGCGCCAGCCTAGACCGGACTAGTTTATACAATGAGCAGTTCTTC. It yields the protein CASLDRTSLYNEQFF.